The rows below give T cell receptor beta chains drawn from one sample of a study of blood T cell repertoires in COVID-19. Sequencing used immunoSEQ multiplex PCR; TCRdb keeps in-frame clones, though not all of them. This table has 70,000 or so clones, 86% appearing once. Sequenced material: peripheral blood. The source of these receptors is a man aged 25 to 40 with acute or convalescent COVID-19. CDR3s include the opening cysteine and the closing phenylalanine or tryptophan. Each record gives: V gene, D gene, J gene, CDR3 protein. A D gene is named only where the DNA matches it firmly.

TRBV29-1	TRBD1	TRBJ1-4	CSVNGQGNEKLFF
TRBV2	NA	TRBJ2-2	CASSRLGQNTGELFF
TRBV5-6	NA	TRBJ1-4	CASSRRKVNEKLFF
TRBV5-4	TRBD1	TRBJ2-4	CASSPWDRVNIQYF
TRBV18	NA	TRBJ1-1	CASSPGSRGYTEAFF
TRBV5-1	TRBD2	TRBJ2-7	CASSLNAGGAYEQYF
TRBV29-1	TRBD1	TRBJ1-1	CSVVPGTVNTEAFF
TRBV6-4	TRBD1	TRBJ1-1	CASSHQTGRGNTEAFF
TRBV23-1	TRBD1	TRBJ2-1	CASIPPHRGTGPYNEQFF
TRBV29-1	NA	TRBJ1-2	CSVEGGFVEGYTF
TRBV3-1/TRBV3-2	NA	TRBJ1-2	CASSQGEDGYTF
TRBV5-1	NA	TRBJ1-1	CASGRENTEAFF
TRBV7-8	NA	TRBJ1-5	CASSHRGNQPQHF
TRBV7-3	NA	TRBJ2-2	CASSSRQTGELFF
TRBV4-1	NA	TRBJ2-7	CASSQDRDTGRYF
TRBV5-4	TRBD1	TRBJ2-1	CASSPTGDLYNEQFF
TRBV2	TRBD2	TRBJ2-3	CASSDSSGGSTDTQYF
TRBV15	TRBD1	TRBJ1-1	CATSRDRTGGTEAFF
TRBV6-5	NA	TRBJ1-2	CASKEGPYGYTF
TRBV2	NA	TRBJ1-1	CASSAEVSTEAFF
TRBV7-9	NA	TRBJ1-4	CASSLAFGSNEKLFF
TRBV7-8	NA	TRBJ1-1	CASSRLEPEMINTEAFF
TRBV19	NA	TRBJ1-2	CASSTRPGQSYGYTF
TRBV29-1	NA	TRBJ2-2	CSAKEQDGELFF
TRBV11-2	TRBD1	TRBJ2-1	CASSWGQGAYNEQFF
TRBV5-1	NA	TRBJ2-3	CASSLAIGGTDTQYF
TRBV18	TRBD1	TRBJ1-5	CASSKNPGQDNQPQHF
TRBV5-1	TRBD1	TRBJ1-1	CASSLERGGRSEAFF
TRBV6-5	NA	TRBJ1-2	CASSSDPRSGYTF
TRBV5-1	TRBD2	TRBJ2-5	CASSLGLAGGAQETQYF
TRBV7-2	NA	TRBJ1-1	CASSFGIGRNTEAFF
TRBV2	TRBD1	TRBJ1-3	CASRPTGAGNTIYF
TRBV28	TRBD1	TRBJ1-1	CASSLRTGFEGTEAFF
TRBV29-1	TRBD1	TRBJ1-1	CSVTGNPDTEAFF
TRBV6-5	NA	TRBJ1-4	CASSYYGRGNEKLFF
TRBV25-1	TRBD1	TRBJ1-6	CASTGTEQLSPLHF
TRBV9	TRBD1	TRBJ2-1	CASSVGVGRDRAYNEQFF
TRBV18	NA	TRBJ2-1	CASSPRTAYNEQFF
TRBV18	NA	TRBJ1-5	CASSPEGAPRNQPQHF
TRBV11-2	TRBD2	TRBJ2-5	CASSRLAGVQETQYF
TRBV18	NA	TRBJ1-2	CASSPSGDGTYGYTF
TRBV2	NA	TRBJ1-4	CASSETGMVREKLFF
TRBV3-1/TRBV3-2	NA	TRBJ1-2	CASSQGDTGYGYTF
TRBV6-2/TRBV6-3	NA	TRBJ1-2	CASSYSLGSTNGYTF
TRBV5-1	NA	TRBJ1-2	CASSSLRTRGYGYTF
TRBV5-5	NA	TRBJ2-1	CASSFSVGLQFF
TRBV10-1	TRBD2	TRBJ2-3	CASSTGLAGATDTQYF
TRBV10-2	TRBD2	TRBJ2-2	CASSAVSGGNGELFF
TRBV18	TRBD1	TRBJ1-2	CASSPGQGEIYGYTF
TRBV27	NA	TRBJ2-2	CASSTLEGRVGELFF
TRBV3-1/TRBV3-2	NA	TRBJ2-1	CASSQRLWANEQFF
TRBV18	NA	TRBJ2-7	CASSPSIPDTRTEQYF
TRBV19	NA	TRBJ1-5	CASNRVGQPQHF
TRBV27	TRBD2	TRBJ2-1	CASSLNPGTSGYNEQFF